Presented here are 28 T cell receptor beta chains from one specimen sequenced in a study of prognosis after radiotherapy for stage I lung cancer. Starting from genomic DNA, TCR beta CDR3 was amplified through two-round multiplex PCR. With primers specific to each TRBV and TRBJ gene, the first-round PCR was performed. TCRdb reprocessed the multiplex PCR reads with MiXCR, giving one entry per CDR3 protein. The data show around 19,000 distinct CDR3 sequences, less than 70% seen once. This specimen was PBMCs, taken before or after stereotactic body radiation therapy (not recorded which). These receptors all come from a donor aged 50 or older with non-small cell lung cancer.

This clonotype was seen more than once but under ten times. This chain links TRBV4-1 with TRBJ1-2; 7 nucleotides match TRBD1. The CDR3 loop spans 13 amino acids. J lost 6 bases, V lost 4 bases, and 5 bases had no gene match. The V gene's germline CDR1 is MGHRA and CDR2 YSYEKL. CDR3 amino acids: CASSRIQGDGYTF. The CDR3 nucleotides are TGCGCCAGCAGCCGGATTCAGGGGGATGGCTACACCTTC.

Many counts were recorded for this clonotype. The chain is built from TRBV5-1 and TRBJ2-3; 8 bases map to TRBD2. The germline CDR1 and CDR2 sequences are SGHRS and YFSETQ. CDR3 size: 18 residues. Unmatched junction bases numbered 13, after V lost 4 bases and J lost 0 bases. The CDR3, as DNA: TGCGCCAGCAGCCCCCTTGGTACTAGCGGACCGAGCACAGATACGCAGTATTTT. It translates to CASSPLGTSGPSTDTQYF. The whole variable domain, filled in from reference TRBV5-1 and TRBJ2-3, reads KAGVTQTPRYLIKTRGQQVTLSCSPISGHRSVSWYQQTPGQGLQFLFEYFSETQRNKGNFPGRFSGRQFSNSRSEMNVSTLELGDSALYLCASSPLGTSGPSTDTQYFGPGTRLTVL.

In DNA form, the CDR3 reads TGCAGTGCTAGAGTAGGGTGGCAGGACTACGAGCAGTACTTC. This translates into CSARVGWQDYEQYF. This sequence joins TRBV20-1 and TRBJ2-7; D uncertain. This CDR3 is 14 amino acids long. V was clipped by 1 base and J by 3 bases, with 13 bases between them. The germline CDR1 and CDR2 sequences are DFQATT and SNEGSKA (reference sequence).

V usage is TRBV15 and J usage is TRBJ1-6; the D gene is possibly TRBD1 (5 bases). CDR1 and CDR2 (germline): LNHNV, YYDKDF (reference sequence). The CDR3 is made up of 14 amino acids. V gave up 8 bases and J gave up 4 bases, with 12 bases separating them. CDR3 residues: CATSREGYNSPLHF. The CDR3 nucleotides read TGTGCCACCTCCCGAGAGGGGTATAATTCACCCCTCCACTTT.

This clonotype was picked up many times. CDR3 loop: CSGAIGQGSYEQYF. In DNA, the CDR3 is TGCAGCGGGGCTATAGGACAGGGGTCCTACGAGCAGTACTTC. The gene calls are TRBV29-1 and TRBJ2-7, with 9 bases identical to TRBD1. The CDR3 has 14 amino acids. The J segment lost 1 base and the V segment lost 7 bases, leaving 8 bases of the junction unmatched. Germline CDR1 is SQVTM and CDR2 is ANQGSEA.

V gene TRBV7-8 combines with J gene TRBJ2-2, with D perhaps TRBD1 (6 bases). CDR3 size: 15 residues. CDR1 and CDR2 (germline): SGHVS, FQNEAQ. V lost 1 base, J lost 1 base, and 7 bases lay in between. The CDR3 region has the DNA TGTGCCAGCAGCTTAGGGGGACAGAACACCGGGGAGCTGTTTTTT. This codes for CASSLGGQNTGELFF.

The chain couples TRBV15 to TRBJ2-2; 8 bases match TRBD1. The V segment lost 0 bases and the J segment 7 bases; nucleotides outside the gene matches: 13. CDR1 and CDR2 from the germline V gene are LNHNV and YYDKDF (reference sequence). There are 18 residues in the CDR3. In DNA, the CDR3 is TGTGCCACCAGCAGAGATTGGCAGGGGGCTTGGACGGGCGGGGAGCTGTTTTTT. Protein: CATSRDWQGAWTGGELFF.

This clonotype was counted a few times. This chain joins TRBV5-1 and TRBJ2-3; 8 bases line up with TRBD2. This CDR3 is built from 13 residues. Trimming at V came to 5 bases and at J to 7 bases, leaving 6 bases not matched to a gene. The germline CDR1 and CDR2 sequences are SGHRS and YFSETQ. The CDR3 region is CASSPTSVHTQYF. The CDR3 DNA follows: TGCGCCAGCAGTCCGACTAGCGTTCATACGCAGTATTTT. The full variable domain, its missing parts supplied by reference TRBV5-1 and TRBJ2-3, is KAGVTQTPRYLIKTRGQQVTLSCSPISGHRSVSWYQQTPGQGLQFLFEYFSETQRNKGNFPGRFSGRQFSNSRSEMNVSTLELGDSALYLCASSPTSVHTQYFGPGTRLTVL.

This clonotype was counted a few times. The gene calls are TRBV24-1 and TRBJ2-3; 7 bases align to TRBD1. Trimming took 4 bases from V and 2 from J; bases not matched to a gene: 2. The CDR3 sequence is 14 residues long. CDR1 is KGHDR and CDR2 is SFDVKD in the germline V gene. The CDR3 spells CATSDTGVTDTQYF. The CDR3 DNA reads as TGTGCCACCAGTGACACAGGGGTCACAGATACGCAGTATTTT.

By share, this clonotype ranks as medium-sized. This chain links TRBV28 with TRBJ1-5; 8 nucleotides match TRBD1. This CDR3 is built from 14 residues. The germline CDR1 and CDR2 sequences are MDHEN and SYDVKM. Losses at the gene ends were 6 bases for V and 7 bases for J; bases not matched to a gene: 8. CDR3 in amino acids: CASSPGTGWQPQHF. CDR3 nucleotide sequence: TGTGCCAGCAGCCCCGGGACAGGCTGGCAGCCCCAGCATTTT.

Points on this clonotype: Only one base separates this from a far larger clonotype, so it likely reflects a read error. Here the CDR3 reads CASSEAYPGLARSDTQYF. CDR3 sequence (DNA): TGTGCCAGCAGTGAAGCGTACCCGGGACTAGCGCGGTCAGATACGCAGTATTTT. The rearrangement uses TRBV6-4 and TRBJ2-3; the match to TRBD2 covers 10 bases. The germline gives CDR1 MRHNA, CDR2 SNTAGT. The CDR3 is 18 amino acids. J gave up 4 bases and V 3 bases, and 13 bases lay outside the gene matches.

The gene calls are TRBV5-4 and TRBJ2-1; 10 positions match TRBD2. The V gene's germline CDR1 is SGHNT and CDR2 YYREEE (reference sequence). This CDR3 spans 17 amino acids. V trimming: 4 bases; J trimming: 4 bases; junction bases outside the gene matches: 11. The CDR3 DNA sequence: TGTGCCAGCAGCCAGTCCCTTACTAGCGGGAATTACAATGAGCAGTTCTTC. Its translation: CASSQSLTSGNYNEQFF. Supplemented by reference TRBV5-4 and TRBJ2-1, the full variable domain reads ETGVTQSPTHLIKTRGQQVTLRCSSQSGHNTVSWYQQALGQGPQFIFQYYREEENGRGNFPPRFSGLQFPNYSSELNVNALELDDSALYLCASSQSLTSGNYNEQFFGPGTRLTVL.

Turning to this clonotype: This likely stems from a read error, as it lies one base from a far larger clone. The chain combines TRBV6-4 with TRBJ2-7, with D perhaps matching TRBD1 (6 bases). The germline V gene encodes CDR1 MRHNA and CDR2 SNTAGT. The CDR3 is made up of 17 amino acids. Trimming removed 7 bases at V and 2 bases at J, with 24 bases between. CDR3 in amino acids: CASILRTEKYSPYEQYF. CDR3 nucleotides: TGTGCCAGCATACTTCGGACAGAGAAATACAGCCCCTACGAGCAGTACTTC.

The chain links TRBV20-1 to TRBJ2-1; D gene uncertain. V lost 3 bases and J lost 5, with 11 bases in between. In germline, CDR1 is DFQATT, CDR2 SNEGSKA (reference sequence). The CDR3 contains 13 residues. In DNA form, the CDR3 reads TGCAGTGCTAGTATTCATGCCAACAATGAGCAGTTCTTC. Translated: CSASIHANNEQFF.

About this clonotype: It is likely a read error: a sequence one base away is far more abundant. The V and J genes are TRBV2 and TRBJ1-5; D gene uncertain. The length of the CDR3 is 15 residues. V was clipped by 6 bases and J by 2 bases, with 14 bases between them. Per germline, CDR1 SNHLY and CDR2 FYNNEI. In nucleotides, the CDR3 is TGTGCCAGCAGCGAATCACTGGGAGGCAATCAGCCCCAGCATTTT. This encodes CASSESLGGNQPQHF.

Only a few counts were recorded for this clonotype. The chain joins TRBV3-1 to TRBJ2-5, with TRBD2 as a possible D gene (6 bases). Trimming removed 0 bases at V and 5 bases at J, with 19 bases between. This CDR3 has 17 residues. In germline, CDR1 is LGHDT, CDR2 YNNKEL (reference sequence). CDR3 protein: CASSQDVPGAGVETQYF. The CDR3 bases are TGTGCCAGCAGCCAAGATGTTCCGGGAGCTGGTGTGGAGACCCAGTACTTC.

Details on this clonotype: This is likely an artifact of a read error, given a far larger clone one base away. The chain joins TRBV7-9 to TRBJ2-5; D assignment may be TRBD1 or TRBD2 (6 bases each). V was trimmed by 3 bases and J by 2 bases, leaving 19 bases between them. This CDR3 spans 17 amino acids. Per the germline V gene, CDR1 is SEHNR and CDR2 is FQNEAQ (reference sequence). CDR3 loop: CASSLGRVGGEQETQYF. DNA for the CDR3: TGTGCCAGCAGCTTGGGGCGGGTGGGGGGCGAGCAAGAGACCCAGTACTTC.

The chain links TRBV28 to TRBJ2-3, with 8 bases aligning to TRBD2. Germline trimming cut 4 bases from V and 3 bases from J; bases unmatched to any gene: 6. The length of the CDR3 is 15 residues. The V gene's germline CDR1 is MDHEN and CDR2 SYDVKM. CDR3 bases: TGTGCCAGCAGTTCCGGGGAGCGGGAGACAGATACGCAGTATTTT. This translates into CASSSGERETDTQYF.

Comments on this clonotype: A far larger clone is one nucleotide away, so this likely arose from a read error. CDR3 loop: CASSARQGPVYEQFF. The CDR3 bases are TGTGCCAGCAGCGCTCGACAGGGGCCGGTTTACGAGCAGTTCTTC. This chain links TRBV11-2 with TRBJ2-1, with 8 bases identical to TRBD1. Trimming took 5 bases from V and 10 from J; bases not matched to a gene: 13. Germline loops: CDR1 SGHAT, CDR2 FQNNGV. CDR3 length equals 15 residues.

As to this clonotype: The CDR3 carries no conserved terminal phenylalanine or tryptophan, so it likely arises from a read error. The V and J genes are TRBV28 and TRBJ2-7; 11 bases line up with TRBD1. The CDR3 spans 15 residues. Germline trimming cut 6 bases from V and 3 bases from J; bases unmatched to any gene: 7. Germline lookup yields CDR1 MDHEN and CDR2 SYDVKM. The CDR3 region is CASSWFGTGGYEQYL. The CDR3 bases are TGTGCCAGCAGCTGGTTCGGGACAGGGGGCTACGAGCAGTACCTC.

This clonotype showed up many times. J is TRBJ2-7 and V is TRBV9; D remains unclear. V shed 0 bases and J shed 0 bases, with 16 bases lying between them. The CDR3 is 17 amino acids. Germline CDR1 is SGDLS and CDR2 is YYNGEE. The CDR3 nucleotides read TGTGCCAGCAGCGTAGATTTACGTCACTCAGGCTCCTACGAGCAGTACTTC. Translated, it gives CASSVDLRHSGSYEQYF.

For the CDR3, the DNA is TGCGCCAGCAGCTTGGAACGGGGGCGTCTCGATGGCTACACCTTC. Its protein product is CASSLERGRLDGYTF. This sequence joins TRBV5-1 and TRBJ1-2, with a possible D match to TRBD1 (6 bases). The V end lost 0 bases, the J end lost 6 bases, and 15 bases lay between the germline ends. There are 15 residues in the CDR3. The germline V gene has CDR1 SGHRS and CDR2 YFSETQ. The full variable domain, rest sourced from reference TRBV5-1 and TRBJ1-2, is KAGVTQTPRYLIKTRGQQVTLSCSPISGHRSVSWYQQTPGQGLQFLFEYFSETQRNKGNFPGRFSGRQFSNSRSEMNVSTLELGDSALYLCASSLERGRLDGYTFGSGTRLTVV.

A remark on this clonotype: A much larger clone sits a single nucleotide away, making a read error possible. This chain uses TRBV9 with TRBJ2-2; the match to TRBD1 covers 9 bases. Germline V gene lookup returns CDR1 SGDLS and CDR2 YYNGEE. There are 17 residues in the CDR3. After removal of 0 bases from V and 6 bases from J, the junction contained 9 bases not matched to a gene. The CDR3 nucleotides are TGTGCCAGCAGCGTAGCGCACGGGACAGGGCTGGCCGGGGAGCTGTTTTTT. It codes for CASSVAHGTGLAGELFF.

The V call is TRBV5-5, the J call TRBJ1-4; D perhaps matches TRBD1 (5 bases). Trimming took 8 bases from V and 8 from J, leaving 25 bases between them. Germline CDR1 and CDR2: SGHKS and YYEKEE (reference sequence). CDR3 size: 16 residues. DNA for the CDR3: TGTGCCAGTAACGCCCCCGGGACCCAAGAAGGCGAAAAACTGTTTTTT. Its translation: CASNAPGTQEGEKLFF.

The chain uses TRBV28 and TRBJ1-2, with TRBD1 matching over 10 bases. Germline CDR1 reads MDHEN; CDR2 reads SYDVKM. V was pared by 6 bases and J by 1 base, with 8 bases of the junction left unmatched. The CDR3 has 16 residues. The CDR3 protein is CASRDRDRGLNYGYTF. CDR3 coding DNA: TGTGCCAGCAGGGATCGGGACAGGGGACTTAACTATGGCTACACCTTC.

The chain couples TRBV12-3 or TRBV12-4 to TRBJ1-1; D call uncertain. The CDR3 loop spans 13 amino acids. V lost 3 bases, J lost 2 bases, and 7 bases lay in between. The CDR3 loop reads CASSFSGNTEAFF. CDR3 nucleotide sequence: TGTGCCAGCAGTTTTTCTGGAAACACTGAAGCTTTCTTT.

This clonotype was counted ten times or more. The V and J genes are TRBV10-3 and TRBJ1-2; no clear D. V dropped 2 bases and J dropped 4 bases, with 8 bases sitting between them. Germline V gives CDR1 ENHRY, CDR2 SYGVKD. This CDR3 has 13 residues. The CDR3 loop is CAISEIQFYGYTF. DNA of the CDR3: TGTGCCATCAGTGAGATACAATTCTATGGCTACACCTTC.

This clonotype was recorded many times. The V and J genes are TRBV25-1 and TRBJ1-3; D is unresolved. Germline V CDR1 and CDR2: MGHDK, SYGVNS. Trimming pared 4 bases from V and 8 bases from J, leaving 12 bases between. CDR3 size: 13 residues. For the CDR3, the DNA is TGTGCCAGCAGTGTTACCGGAACACACACCATATATTTT. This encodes CASSVTGTHTIYF.